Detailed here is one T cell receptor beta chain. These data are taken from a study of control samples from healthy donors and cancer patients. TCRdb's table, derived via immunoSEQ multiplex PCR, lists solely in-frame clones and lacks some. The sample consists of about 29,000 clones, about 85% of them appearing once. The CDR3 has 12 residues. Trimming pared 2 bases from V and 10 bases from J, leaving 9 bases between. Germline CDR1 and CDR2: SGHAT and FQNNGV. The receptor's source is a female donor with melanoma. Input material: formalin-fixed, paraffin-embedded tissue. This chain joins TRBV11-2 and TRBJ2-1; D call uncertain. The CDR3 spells CASSLNGVEQFF. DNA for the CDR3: TGTGCCAGCAGCTTAAACGGAGTAGAGCAGTTCTTC.